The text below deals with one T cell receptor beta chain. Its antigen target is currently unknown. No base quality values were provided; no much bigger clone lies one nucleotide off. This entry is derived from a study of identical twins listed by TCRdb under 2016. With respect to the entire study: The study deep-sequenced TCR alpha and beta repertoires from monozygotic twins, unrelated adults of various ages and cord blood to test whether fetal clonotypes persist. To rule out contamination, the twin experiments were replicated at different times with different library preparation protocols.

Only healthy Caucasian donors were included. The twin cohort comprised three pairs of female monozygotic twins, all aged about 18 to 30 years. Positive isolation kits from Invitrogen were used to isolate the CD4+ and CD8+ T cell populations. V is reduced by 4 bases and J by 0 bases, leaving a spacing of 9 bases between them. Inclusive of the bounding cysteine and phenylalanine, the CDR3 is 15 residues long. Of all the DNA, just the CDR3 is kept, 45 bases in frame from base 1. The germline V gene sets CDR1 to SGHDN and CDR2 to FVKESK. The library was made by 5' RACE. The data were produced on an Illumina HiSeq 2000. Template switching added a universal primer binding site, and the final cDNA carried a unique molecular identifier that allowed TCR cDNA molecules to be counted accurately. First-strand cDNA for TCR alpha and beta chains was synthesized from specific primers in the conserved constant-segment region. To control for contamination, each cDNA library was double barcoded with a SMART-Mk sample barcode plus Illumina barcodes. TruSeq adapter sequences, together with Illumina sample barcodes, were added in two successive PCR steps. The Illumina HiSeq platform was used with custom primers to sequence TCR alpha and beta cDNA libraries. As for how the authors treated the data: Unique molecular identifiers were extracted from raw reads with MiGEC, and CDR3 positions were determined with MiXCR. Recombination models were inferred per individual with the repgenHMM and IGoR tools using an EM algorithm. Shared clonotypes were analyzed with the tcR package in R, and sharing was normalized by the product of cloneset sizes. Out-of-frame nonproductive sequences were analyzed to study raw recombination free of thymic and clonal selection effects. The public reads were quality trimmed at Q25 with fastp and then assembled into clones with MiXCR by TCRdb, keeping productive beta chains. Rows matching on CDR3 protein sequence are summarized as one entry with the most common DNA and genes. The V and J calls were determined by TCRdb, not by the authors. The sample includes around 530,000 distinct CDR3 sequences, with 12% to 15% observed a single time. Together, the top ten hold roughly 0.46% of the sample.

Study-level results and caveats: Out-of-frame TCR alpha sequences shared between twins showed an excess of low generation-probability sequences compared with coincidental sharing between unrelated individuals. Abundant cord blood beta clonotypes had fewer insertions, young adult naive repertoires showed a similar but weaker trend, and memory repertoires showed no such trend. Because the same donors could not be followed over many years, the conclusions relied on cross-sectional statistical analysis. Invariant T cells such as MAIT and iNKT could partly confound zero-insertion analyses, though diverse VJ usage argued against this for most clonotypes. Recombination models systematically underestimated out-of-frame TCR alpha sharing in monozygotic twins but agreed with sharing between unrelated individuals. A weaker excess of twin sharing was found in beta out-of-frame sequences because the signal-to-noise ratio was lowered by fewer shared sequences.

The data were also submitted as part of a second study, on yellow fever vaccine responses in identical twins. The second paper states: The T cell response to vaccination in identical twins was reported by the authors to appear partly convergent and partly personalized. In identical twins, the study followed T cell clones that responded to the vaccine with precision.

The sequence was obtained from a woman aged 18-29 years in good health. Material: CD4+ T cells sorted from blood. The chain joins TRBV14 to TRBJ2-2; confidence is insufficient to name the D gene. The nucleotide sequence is TGTGCCAGCAGCCGTTATCTAGCGAACACCGGGGAGCTGTTTTTT. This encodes CASSRYLANTGELFF.